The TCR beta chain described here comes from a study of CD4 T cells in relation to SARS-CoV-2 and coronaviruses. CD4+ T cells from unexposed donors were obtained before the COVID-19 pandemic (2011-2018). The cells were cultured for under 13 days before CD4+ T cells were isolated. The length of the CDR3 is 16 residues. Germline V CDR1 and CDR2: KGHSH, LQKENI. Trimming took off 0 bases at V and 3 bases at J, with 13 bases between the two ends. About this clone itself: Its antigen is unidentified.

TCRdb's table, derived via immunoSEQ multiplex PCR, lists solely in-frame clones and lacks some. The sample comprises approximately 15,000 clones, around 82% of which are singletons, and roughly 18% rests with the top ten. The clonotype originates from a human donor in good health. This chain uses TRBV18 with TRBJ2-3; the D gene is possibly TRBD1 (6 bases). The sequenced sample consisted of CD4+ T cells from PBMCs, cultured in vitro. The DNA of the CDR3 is TGTGCCAGCTCACCACCGCGGCAGGGGCCGACAGATACGCAGTATTTT. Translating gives CASSPPRQGPTDTQYF.